A selection of T cell receptor beta chains follows, all from one sample in a study of T cells in lung cancer brain metastases. Assay: immunoSEQ multiplex PCR; the TCRdb copy retains only in-frame clones and omits some. The sample includes about 6,000 clones, roughly 82% of them seen just once. Source material: tumor tissue from a brain metastasis. Source of these receptors: a man between 50 and 59 years old with non-small cell lung cancer that had spread to the brain. Both conserved end residues are part of each CDR3. Fields, in order: CDR3 protein, CDR3 DNA, D gene, V gene, J gene, clone size. A D gene is named only where the DNA matches it firmly. Clone size is not always given. Where it is, it says once, few, many or a class for expanded clones.

CDR3aa: CASSFGQGSYGYTF
CDR3nt: TGTGCCAGCAGCTTCGGACAGGGGAGCTATGGCTACACCTTC
d_gene: TRBD1
v_gene: TRBV7-9
j_gene: TRBJ1-2
abundance: NA

CDR3aa: CAWSAFQRDGYTF
CDR3nt: TGTGCCTGGAGTGCCTTCCAGAGGGATGGTTACACCTTC
d_gene: NA
v_gene: TRBV30
j_gene: TRBJ1-2
abundance: NA

CDR3aa: CSVRQGGYEQYF
CDR3nt: TGCAGCGTTCGACAGGGAGGTTACGAGCAGTACTTC
d_gene: NA
v_gene: TRBV29-1
j_gene: TRBJ2-7
abundance: NA

CDR3aa: CASSEMLDTQYF
CDR3nt: TGTGCCAGCAGTGAGATGTTAGATACGCAGTATTTT
d_gene: NA
v_gene: TRBV25-1
j_gene: TRBJ2-3
abundance: NA

CDR3aa: CASSLGNTIYF
CDR3nt: TGTGCCAGCAGCTTAGGAAATACCATATATTTT
d_gene: NA
v_gene: TRBV11-2
j_gene: TRBJ1-3
abundance: once

CDR3aa: CASSYLSPDQPQHF
CDR3nt: TGTGCCAGCAGTTATTTATCTCCCGATCAGCCCCAGCATTTT
d_gene: NA
v_gene: TRBV6-5
j_gene: TRBJ1-5
abundance: NA

CDR3aa: CAWSVLEPGAGEQYF
CDR3nt: TGTGCCTGGAGTGTACTGGAGCCGGGGGCGGGAGAGCAGTACTTC
d_gene: NA
v_gene: TRBV30
j_gene: TRBJ2-7
abundance: NA

CDR3aa: CASSDTGSSYNEQFF
CDR3nt: TGTGCCAGCAGTGATACCGGGTCCTCCTACAATGAGCAGTTCTTC
d_gene: NA
v_gene: TRBV9
j_gene: TRBJ2-1
abundance: NA

CDR3aa: CASSIPGTGGRGYTF
CDR3nt: TGTGCCAGTAGTATCCCCGGGACAGGGGGCCGAGGCTACACCTTC
d_gene: TRBD1
v_gene: TRBV19
j_gene: TRBJ1-2
abundance: once

CDR3aa: CASSLASGGTVIYEQYF
CDR3nt: TGTGCCAGCTCACTTGCCTCGGGTGGGACAGTGATCTACGAGCAGTACTTC
d_gene: TRBD1
v_gene: TRBV18
j_gene: TRBJ2-7
abundance: NA

CDR3aa: CASSPAVGTGVKKLFF
CDR3nt: TGTGCCAGCAGCCCAGCGGTCGGGACAGGGGTTAAAAAACTGTTTTTT
d_gene: TRBD1
v_gene: TRBV7-9
j_gene: TRBJ1-4
abundance: NA

CDR3aa: CASSSLNSNQPQHF
CDR3nt: TGTGCCAGCAGTTCCCTGAATAGCAATCAGCCCCAGCATTTT
d_gene: NA
v_gene: TRBV6-1
j_gene: TRBJ1-5
abundance: NA

CDR3aa: CASSQEAAGGYNEQFF
CDR3nt: TGCGCCAGCAGCCAAGAAGCGGCAGGGGGTTACAATGAGCAGTTCTTC
d_gene: TRBD1
v_gene: TRBV4-1
j_gene: TRBJ2-1
abundance: NA

CDR3aa: CASSLGDLNTGELFF
CDR3nt: TGCGCCAGCAGCTTGGGGGACTTGAACACCGGGGAGCTGTTTTTT
d_gene: NA
v_gene: TRBV5-1
j_gene: TRBJ2-2
abundance: few

CDR3aa: CASSPAGGGPDTQYF
CDR3nt: TGTGCCAGCAGCCCTGCAGGGGGCGGTCCAGATACGCAGTATTTT
d_gene: TRBD1
v_gene: TRBV27
j_gene: TRBJ2-3
abundance: once

CDR3aa: CASSATGSTYEQYF
CDR3nt: TGTGCCAGCTCAGCCACCGGGTCAACCTACGAGCAGTACTTC
d_gene: NA
v_gene: TRBV18
j_gene: TRBJ2-7
abundance: once

CDR3aa: CASSFQGYSNQPQHF
CDR3nt: TGTGCCAGCAGTTTTCAAGGGTATAGCAATCAGCCCCAGCATTTT
d_gene: NA
v_gene: TRBV27
j_gene: TRBJ1-5
abundance: NA

CDR3aa: CASSNTGSYEQYF
CDR3nt: TGTGCCAGTAGTAATACAGGGTCCTACGAGCAGTACTTC
d_gene: NA
v_gene: TRBV19
j_gene: TRBJ2-7
abundance: NA

CDR3aa: CASSQTPGQGSSYNSPLHF
CDR3nt: TGCGCCAGCAGCCAAACTCCGGGACAGGGGAGCTCCTATAATTCACCCCTCCACTTT
d_gene: TRBD1
v_gene: TRBV4-1
j_gene: TRBJ1-6
abundance: NA

CDR3aa: CAIRGTGNTEAFF
CDR3nt: TGTGCCATCCGGGGGACGGGTAACACTGAAGCTTTCTTT
d_gene: NA
v_gene: TRBV10-3
j_gene: TRBJ1-1
abundance: NA

CDR3aa: CASSLAGTGAYEQYF
CDR3nt: TGTGCCAGCAGCTTGGCCGGGACAGGAGCCTACGAGCAGTACTTC
d_gene: TRBD1
v_gene: TRBV5-8
j_gene: TRBJ2-7
abundance: NA

CDR3aa: CASSPSQNTEAFF
CDR3nt: TGTGCCAGCTCACCCTCACAGAACACTGAAGCTTTCTTT
d_gene: NA
v_gene: TRBV18
j_gene: TRBJ1-1
abundance: NA

CDR3aa: CASSPSGQSGTLNYGYTF
CDR3nt: TGTGCCAGCAGCCCCTCCGGACAGTCCGGTACCCTAAACTATGGCTACACCTTC
d_gene: NA
v_gene: TRBV7-2
j_gene: TRBJ1-2
abundance: NA

CDR3aa: CASSVNKDYGYTF
CDR3nt: TGTGCCAGCAGTGTGAACAAAGACTATGGCTACACCTTC
d_gene: NA
v_gene: TRBV2
j_gene: TRBJ1-2
abundance: NA

CDR3aa: CASSQTYGIYEQYF
CDR3nt: TGTGCCAGCAGCCAAACCTATGGGATCTACGAGCAGTACTTC
d_gene: NA
v_gene: TRBV16
j_gene: TRBJ2-7
abundance: NA

CDR3aa: CASSFTLNTGELFF
CDR3nt: TGTGCCAGCAGTTTCACACTGAACACCGGGGAGCTGTTTTTT
d_gene: NA
v_gene: TRBV6-6
j_gene: TRBJ2-2
abundance: few

CDR3aa: CASSVTGGTGANVLTF
CDR3nt: TGTGCCAGCAGTGTCACAGGGGGCACTGGGGCCAACGTCCTGACTTTC
d_gene: TRBD1
v_gene: TRBV28
j_gene: TRBJ2-6
abundance: NA

CDR3aa: CASSSWGGSDTEAFF
CDR3nt: TGTGCCAGCAGTTCATGGGGCGGGAGTGACACTGAAGCTTTCTTT
d_gene: NA
v_gene: TRBV28
j_gene: TRBJ1-1
abundance: NA

CDR3aa: CASSLFGVMNTEAFF
CDR3nt: TGTGCCAGCAGCTTGTTTGGGGTAATGAACACTGAAGCTTTCTTT
d_gene: NA
v_gene: TRBV5-4
j_gene: TRBJ1-1
abundance: once